This entry describes one TCR beta chain. Antigen specificity is unknown. This CDR3 is built from 16 residues. The V and J ends lost 2 bases and 4 bases, in that order; junction bases with no gene match: 5. Looked up from germline, CDR1 is SGHDN and CDR2 is FVKESK. This sample stems from a study of cytomegalovirus exposure and HLA in healthy donors. Regarding the study as a whole: Subsequent analysis showed first-cohort TCR clusters tending to co-occur in 120 or so validation repertoires. Reports described diagnosis of cytomegalovirus status by the classifier as highly specific and sensitive. A list of about 180 TCR beta chains associated with cytomegalovirus was given.

The repertoire was sequenced with immunoSEQ multiplex PCR; TCRdb's copy has only in-frame clones and lacks some. Of about 130,000 clones listed, 80% to 90% are singletons. The rearrangement links TRBV14 to TRBJ2-3, with 11 bases fitting TRBD2. The sequence was collected from a woman under 30 in good health and CMV-seropositive. Input material: PBMCs. In nucleotides, the CDR3 is TGTGCCAGCAGCCAACCTGGGACTAGCGGACCAGATACGCAGTATTTT. Protein: CASSQPGTSGPDTQYF.